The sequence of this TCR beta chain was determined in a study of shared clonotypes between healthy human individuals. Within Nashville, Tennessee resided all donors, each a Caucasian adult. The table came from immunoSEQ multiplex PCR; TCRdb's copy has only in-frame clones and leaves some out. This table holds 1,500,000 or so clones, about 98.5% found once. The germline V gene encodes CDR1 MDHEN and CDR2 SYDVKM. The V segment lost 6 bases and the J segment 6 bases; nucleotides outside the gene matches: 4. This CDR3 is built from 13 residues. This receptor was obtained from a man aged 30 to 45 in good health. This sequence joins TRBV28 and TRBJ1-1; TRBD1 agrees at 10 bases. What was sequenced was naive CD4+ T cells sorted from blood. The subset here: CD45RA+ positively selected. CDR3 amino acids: CASSGTGASEAFF. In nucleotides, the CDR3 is TGTGCCAGCAGCGGGACAGGGGCATCTGAAGCTTTCTTT.